The 2 T cell receptor beta chains reported below all come from one sample, sequenced in a study of technical replicates of blood from a handful of donors. The assay was immunoSEQ multiplex PCR, and TCRdb's table has in-frame clones only and misses some. The sample contains fewer than 70,000 clones, around 84% of which appear only once. Source material: PBMCs. The receptors were gathered from a human donor in good health. Some clones in this sample may be carry-over from other donors' samples.

The J gene is TRBJ1-2, the V gene TRBV5-1, with D hard to call. The CDR3 is made up of 16 amino acids. The germline gives CDR1 SGHRS, CDR2 YFSETQ. V gave up 0 bases and J gave up 3 bases, with 15 bases separating them. The CDR3 is CASSLALTTVDYGYTF. The CDR3, as DNA: TGCGCCAGCAGCTTGGCGTTAACAACAGTTGACTATGGCTACACCTTC.

The gene calls are TRBV6-1 and TRBJ1-5; D gene uncertain. V lost 2 bases to trimming and J lost 0 bases, with 14 bases between them. CDR1 is MNHNS, CDR2 SASEGT, per germline. The length of the CDR3 is 17 residues. The CDR3 reads CASSELTSQISNQPQHF. The CDR3 coding sequence is TGTGCCAGCAGTGAATTAACCTCGCAGATTAGCAATCAGCCCCAGCATTTT.